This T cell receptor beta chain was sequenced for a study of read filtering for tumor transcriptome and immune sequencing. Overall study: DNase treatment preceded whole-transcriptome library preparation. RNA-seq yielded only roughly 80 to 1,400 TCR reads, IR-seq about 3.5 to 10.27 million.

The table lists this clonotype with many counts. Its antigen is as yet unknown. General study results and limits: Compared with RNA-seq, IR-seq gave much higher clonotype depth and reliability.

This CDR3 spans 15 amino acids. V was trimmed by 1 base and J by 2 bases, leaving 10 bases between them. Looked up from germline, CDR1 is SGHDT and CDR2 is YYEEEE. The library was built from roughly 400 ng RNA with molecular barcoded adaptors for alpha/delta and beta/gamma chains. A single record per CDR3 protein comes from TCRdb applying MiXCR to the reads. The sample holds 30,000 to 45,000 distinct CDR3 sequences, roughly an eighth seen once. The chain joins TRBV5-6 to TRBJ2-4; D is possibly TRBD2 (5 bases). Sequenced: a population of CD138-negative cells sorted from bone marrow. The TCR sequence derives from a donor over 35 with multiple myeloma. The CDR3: CASSLRDFTKNIQYF. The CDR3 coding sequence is TGTGCCAGCAGCTTGCGGGATTTCACCAAAAACATTCAGTACTTC. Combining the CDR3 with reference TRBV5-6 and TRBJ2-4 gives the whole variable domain DAGVTQSPTHLIKTRGQQVTLRCSPKSGHDTVSWYQQALGQGPQFIFQYYEEEERQRGNFPDRFSGHQFPNYSSELNVNALLLGDSALYLCASSLRDFTKNIQYFGAGTRLSVL.